These 29 T cell receptor beta chains originate from one sample sequenced in a study of blood T cells in healthy people across ages. The use of a sample-barcoded 5' primer and a J-beta primer mix characterized a second PCR of about 7 to 12 cycles. TCRdb used MiXCR to reprocess the 5' RACE reads, holding one entry per CDR3 protein. The sample has 580,000 or so distinct CDR3 sequences; around 48% are singletons. Sequencing was performed on blood. These receptors originate from a man at least 80 years old in good health.

This clonotype was observed a few times. V gene TRBV20-1 combines with J gene TRBJ2-4; D remains unclear. Germline V gene data show CDR1 as DFQATT and CDR2 as SNEGSKA (reference sequence). CDR3 length: 12 amino acids. V was pared by 1 base and J by 9 bases, with 10 bases between. The CDR3: CSARVRLRIQYF. As DNA, the CDR3 is TGCAGTGCTAGAGTCCGGCTCCGCATTCAGTACTTC.

The CDR3 DNA reads TGCAGTGCTCCCCAACTGGGCGCGAATCAGCCCCAGCATTTT. It encodes CSAPQLGANQPQHF. The chain has TRBV20-1 and TRBJ1-5; D gene unclear. V lost 5 bases, J lost 4 bases, and 15 bases lay in between. The germline CDR1 and CDR2 sequences are DFQATT and SNEGSKA (reference sequence). This CDR3 comprises 14 residues.

The chain recombines TRBV20-1 with TRBJ2-3, with 11 bases identical to TRBD2. CDR3 length: 16 amino acids. V lost 2 bases to trimming and J lost 6 bases; unmatched junction nucleotides: 10. CDR1 is DFQATT and CDR2 is SNEGSKA in the germline V gene (reference sequence). In DNA form, the CDR3 reads TGCAGTGCTAGACCTAGGGTTAGCGGGAGGGCGGATACGCAGTATTTT. It translates to CSARPRVSGRADTQYF.

This chain uses TRBV20-1 with TRBJ2-1, with 9 bases fitting TRBD2. After removal of 6 bases from V and 0 bases from J, the junction contained 9 bases not matched to a gene. The CDR3 is 16 residues long. From germline, CDR1 is DFQATT and CDR2 SNEGSKA (reference sequence). CDR3 sequence reads: CSARLAGGSSYNEQFF. The CDR3 DNA sequence: TGCAGTGCGAGGTTGGCGGGAGGGAGCTCCTACAATGAGCAGTTCTTC.

This clonotype was detected only a few times. The J gene is TRBJ1-2, the V gene TRBV4-2; 9 bases match TRBD1. CDR3 size: 17 residues. Per germline, CDR1 LGHNA and CDR2 YNFKEQ. With 4 bases clipped from V and 5 bases from J, the junction kept 14 bases outside the gene matches. The CDR3 nucleotides are TGTGCCAGCAGCCGTACTAACCGGGACAGGGAAAATTATGGCTACACCTTC. It codes for CASSRTNRDRENYGYTF.

V and J are TRBV2 and TRBJ2-7; no reliable D call. Germline V CDR1 and CDR2: SNHLY, FYNNEI. The length of the CDR3 is 10 residues. V shed 5 bases and J shed 3 bases, with 2 bases lying between them. CDR3 residues: CASSIYEQYF. For the CDR3, the DNA is TGTGCCAGCAGTATCTACGAGCAGTACTTC.

J is TRBJ2-7 and V is TRBV5-1, with TRBD2 matching over 9 bases. The CDR3 contains 15 residues. Trimming cost V 0 bases and J 4 bases; bases outside gene matches: 5. In germline, CDR1 is SGHRS, CDR2 YFSETQ. The CDR3 spells CASSLEGGGDYEQYF. CDR3 nucleotides: TGCGCCAGCAGCTTGGAGGGCGGGGGGGATTACGAGCAGTACTTC. Together with reference TRBV5-1 and TRBJ2-7, the CDR3 gives the full variable domain: KAGVTQTPRYLIKTRGQQVTLSCSPISGHRSVSWYQQTPGQGLQFLFEYFSETQRNKGNFPGRFSGRQFSNSRSEMNVSTLELGDSALYLCASSLEGGGDYEQYFGPGTRLTVT.

The chain joins TRBV7-2 to TRBJ1-5, with 9 bases fitting TRBD1. The germline gives CDR1 SGHTA, CDR2 FQGNSA. The length of the CDR3 is 18 residues. J was trimmed by 4 bases and V by 5 bases; bases with no gene match: 15. CDR3: CASSAHRGQGTVNQPQHF. Written as DNA, the CDR3 is TGTGCCAGCAGCGCACACCGGGGACAGGGCACGGTTAATCAGCCCCAGCATTTT. The complete variable domain, with remaining parts taken from reference TRBV7-2 and TRBJ1-5, reads GAGVSQSPSNKVTEKGKDVELRCDPISGHTALYWYRQSLGQGLEFLIYFQGNSAPDKSGLPSDRFSAERTGGSVSTLTIQRTQQEDSAVYLCASSAHRGQGTVNQPQHFGDGTRLSIL.

This chain uses TRBV4-2 with TRBJ2-1, with D perhaps TRBD2 (6 bases). Germline V gene sequence: CDR1 LGHNA, CDR2 YNFKEQ. The CDR3 runs 14 residues. Trimming removed 4 bases from V and 5 bases from J, with 12 bases in between. The CDR3 loop is CASSLDPGDNEQFF. The CDR3 bases are TGTGCCAGCAGCCTAGACCCGGGGGACAATGAGCAGTTCTTC.

The chain links TRBV19 to TRBJ1-2; 7 positions match TRBD1. V shed 7 bases, J shed 3 bases, and the junction held 8 bases outside the gene matches. The CDR3 sequence is 14 residues long. The germline CDR1 and CDR2 sequences are LNHDA and SQIVND (reference sequence). The CDR3 reads CASKRGQRDYGYTF. DNA for the CDR3: TGTGCCAGTAAAAGGGGACAGAGGGACTATGGCTACACCTTC.

This clonotype was detected a few times. It may be a read error: a sequence one base away is much more abundant. The V call is TRBV12-3 or TRBV12-4, the J call TRBJ2-4, with 7 positions matching TRBD1. This CDR3 comprises 14 residues. V was pared by 5 bases and J by 1 base, with 2 bases of the junction left unmatched. This CDR3 reads CASSQQGAKNIQYF. The DNA of the CDR3 is TGTGCCAGCAGTCAACAGGGGGCCAAAAACATTCAGTACTTC.

Notes on this clonotype: One end of the junction varies from germline; a read error may be responsible. The rearrangement joins TRBV5-1 to TRBJ1-4, with D tentatively TRBD1 (6 bases). The CDR3 runs 16 residues. The germline CDR1 and CDR2 sequences are SGHRS and YFSETQ. CDR3: CASSLTPGAPKEKLFF. The CDR3 nucleotides are TGCGCCAGCAGCTTGACCCCGGGGGCCCCTAAGGAAAAACTGTTTTTT.

The chain has TRBV28 and TRBJ1-6; TRBD1 aligns across 9 bases. The V segment lost 3 bases and the J segment 7 bases; nucleotides outside the gene matches: 4. CDR1 MDHEN and CDR2 SYDVKM come from the germline V gene. The CDR3 runs 15 residues. The CDR3 sequence is CASSFPGTGNSPLHF. For the CDR3, the DNA is TGTGCCAGCAGTTTTCCCGGGACAGGGAATTCACCCCTCCACTTT.

In its sample, this clonotype was seen a few times. J is TRBJ2-3 and V is TRBV18; D is unresolved. With 0 bases removed from V and 1 base from J, the gap between germline ends came to 8 bases. Per germline, CDR1 KGHSH and CDR2 LQKENI. This CDR3 is built from 15 residues. Written as DNA, the CDR3 is TGTGCCAGCTCACCACCCGGGTTCGGCACAGATACGCAGTATTTT. Its protein is CASSPPGFGTDTQYF.

This clonotype was found many times. A much bigger clone sits one base away, suggesting this may be a read error. This chain uses TRBV29-1 with TRBJ2-1, with 7 positions matching TRBD2. TRBJ2-7 explains the end of the DNA better; the J call may be wrong. CDR1 SQVTM and CDR2 ANQGSEA come from the germline V gene. CDR3 length equals 14 residues. Here the CDR3 reads CSTDEAGFYNEQYF. CDR3 DNA: TGCAGCACCGACGAAGCGGGATTCTACAATGAGCAGTACTTC.

This rearrangement joins TRBV20-1 to TRBJ2-2; the match to TRBD1 covers 7 bases. The CDR3 loop spans 16 amino acids. After removal of 6 bases from V and 2 bases from J, the junction contained 12 bases not matched to a gene. Germline CDR1 reads DFQATT; CDR2 reads SNEGSKA (reference sequence). DNA of the CDR3: TGCAGTGCCGGGACCAGGGGGAGACTTAACACCGGGGAGCTGTTTTTT. Protein: CSAGTRGRLNTGELFF.

The sample holds a few counts of this clonotype. This chain links TRBV4-3 with TRBJ1-4, with 9 bases fitting TRBD1. Trimming removed 5 bases from V and 7 bases from J; junction bases left unmatched: 8. Per the germline V gene, CDR1 is LGHNA and CDR2 is YSLEER. The CDR3 covers 15 residues. CDR3 sequence reads: CASSIHRGRAEKLFF. The CDR3 region has the DNA TGCGCCAGCAGCATCCACAGGGGGCGCGCTGAAAAACTGTTTTTT.

This clonotype showed up many times. The gene calls are TRBV7-2 and TRBJ1-6, with D possibly matching TRBD1 (5 bases). From germline, CDR1 is SGHTA and CDR2 FQGNSA. The CDR3 is 16 amino acids. V dropped 5 bases and J dropped 15 bases, with 26 bases sitting between them. The CDR3 DNA sequence: TGTGCCAGCAGCCCCGCGACCGGGACCCATTTCCGACTCCTCCACTTT. This gives the protein CASSPATGTHFRLLHF.

Points on this clonotype: A read error may explain this, as a much larger clone is one base away. The CDR3 protein is CASQGQVHSEQFF. The CDR3 region has the DNA TGTGCCAGCCAGGGACAGGTACACAGTGAGCAGTTCTTC. V and J are TRBV7-2 and TRBJ2-1; 8 bases are a match to TRBD1. This CDR3 has 13 amino acids. The J segment lost 9 bases and the V segment lost 8 bases, leaving 9 bases of the junction unmatched. CDR1 SGHTA and CDR2 FQGNSA come from the germline V gene.

This sequence joins TRBV12-3 or TRBV12-4 and TRBJ2-3, with unresolved D. The V and J ends lost 3 bases and 5 bases respectively, with 6 bases between them. The CDR3 is 12 amino acids. The CDR3 sequence is CASSFVVDTQYF. The CDR3 DNA sequence: TGTGCCAGCAGTTTTGTTGTAGATACGCAGTATTTT.

V and J are TRBV4-2 and TRBJ2-1, with a tentative D call TRBD2 (5 bases). Trimming pared 0 bases from V and 7 bases from J, leaving 13 bases between. CDR1 is LGHNA, CDR2 YNFKEQ, per germline. The length of the CDR3 is 15 residues. CDR3 DNA: TGTGCCAGCAGCCAAGATACGGGTACTAGTAATGAGCAGTTCTTC. Its protein product is CASSQDTGTSNEQFF.

This clonotype occurred many times. This chain uses TRBV6-5 with TRBJ2-3; D ambiguous. V dropped 6 bases and J dropped 1 base, with 14 bases sitting between them. The length of the CDR3 is 15 residues. Per the germline V gene, CDR1 is MNHEY and CDR2 is SVGAGI. The CDR3 is CASRPSWAGTDTQYF. As DNA, the CDR3 is TGTGCCAGCAGGCCTTCGTGGGCTGGCACAGATACGCAGTATTTT.

This clonotype has a handful of counts. The rearrangement joins TRBV20-1 to TRBJ2-7, with 7 bases that match TRBD1. V was clipped by 4 bases and J by 1 base; unmatched bases: 7. The CDR3 consists of 14 residues. The germline CDR1 and CDR2 sequences are DFQATT and SNEGSKA (reference sequence). CDR3 sequence reads: CSATGTEFSYEQYF. The DNA for the CDR3 is TGCAGTGCTACCGGGACAGAGTTTTCCTACGAGCAGTACTTC.

The rearrangement uses TRBV29-1 and TRBJ2-7; possible D gene TRBD1, 5 bases. Germline CDR1 reads SQVTM; CDR2 reads ANQGSEA. This CDR3 region has 13 residues. V was pared by 4 bases and J by 5 bases, with 15 bases between. The CDR3: CSVGSGAGNEQYF. CDR3 nucleotide sequence: TGCAGCGTTGGTAGTGGGGCTGGGAACGAGCAGTACTTC.

This chain joins TRBV28 and TRBJ2-7; perhaps TRBD2 as D (6 bases). The CDR3 has 12 residues. The germline gives CDR1 MDHEN, CDR2 SYDVKM. Between the trimmed V and J ends, which lost 9 bases and 0 bases, there was a span of 9 bases. The CDR3 loop is CASGDFSYEQYF. CDR3 DNA: TGTGCCAGTGGGGACTTCTCCTACGAGCAGTACTTC.

The CDR3 region is CSASPGQGDFQPQHF. The CDR3 DNA reads TGCAGTGCTAGCCCGGGACAGGGAGACTTTCAGCCCCAGCATTTT. The V and J genes are TRBV20-1 and TRBJ1-5; 9 nucleotides align to TRBD1. CDR1 is DFQATT, CDR2 SNEGSKA, per germline (reference sequence). V shed 3 bases, J shed 6 bases, and the junction held 9 bases outside the gene matches. CDR3 size: 15 residues.

The rearrangement joins TRBV9 to TRBJ2-7, with D perhaps being TRBD1 or TRBD2 (5 bases each). Trimming removed 8 bases at V and 2 bases at J, with 14 bases between. This CDR3 is 13 amino acids long. Germline CDR1 and CDR2: SGDLS and YYNGEE. The CDR3 DNA is TGTGCCAGTGGTGGGGGTACTACCTACGAGCAGTACTTC. Protein sequence: CASGGGTTYEQYF.

The rearrangement joins TRBV7-2 to TRBJ2-7; 9 bases agree with TRBD1. J gave up 5 bases and V 5 bases, and 7 bases lay outside the gene matches. The CDR3 sequence is 14 residues long. The germline V gene has CDR1 SGHTA and CDR2 FQGNSA. In DNA, the CDR3 is TGTGCCAGCAGCCTAGGACAGGGGCCCCACGAGCAGTACTTC. Encoded protein: CASSLGQGPHEQYF. Full variable domain (rest looked up from reference TRBV7-2 and TRBJ2-7): GAGVSQSPSNKVTEKGKDVELRCDPISGHTALYWYRQSLGQGLEFLIYFQGNSAPDKSGLPSDRFSAERTGGSVSTLTIQRTQQEDSAVYLCASSLGQGPHEQYFGPGTRLTVT.

The rearrangement links TRBV4-1 to TRBJ2-7; possible D gene TRBD2, 6 bases. Per germline, CDR1 MGHRA and CDR2 YSYEKL. V dropped 0 bases and J dropped 5 bases, with 14 bases sitting between them. There are 15 residues in the CDR3. For the CDR3, the DNA is TGCGCCAGCAGCCAAGACCGGCTAGCGACCAACGAGCAGTACTTC. It encodes CASSQDRLATNEQYF.